These 18 T cell receptor beta chains were all obtained from the same sample, sequenced in a study of T cell repertoires in cytomegalovirus infection. TCRdb itself ran the reads through MiXCR, one entry per CDR3 protein. Seen here are 45,000 to 55,000 distinct CDR3 sequences, about a fifth observed once, and the top ten hold 80% to 90%. What these receptors recognize is not known. Source: CD8+ T cells from cultured PBMCs, taken from culture after CMV antigen stimulation. The receptors were sampled from a human donor in good health (CMV status not recorded). Some clones in this sample may be carry-over from other donors' samples.

This clonotype was seen more than once but under ten times. This sequence joins TRBV27 and TRBJ2-2, with TRBD1 identical over 7 bases. Per the germline V gene, CDR1 is MNHEY and CDR2 is SMNVEV (reference sequence). CDR3 length equals 14 residues. Trimming took 5 bases from V and 3 from J; bases not matched to a gene: 3. DNA for the CDR3: TGTGCCAGCAGTAGAGGGGGCCACACCGGGGAGCTGTTTTTT. Protein: CASSRGGHTGELFF.

The rearrangement links TRBV7-9 to TRBJ2-4; D is ambiguous. This CDR3 region has 19 residues. Trimming stripped 4 bases from V and 0 bases from J, with 22 bases between. Germline V gene lookup returns CDR1 SEHNR and CDR2 FQNEAQ (reference sequence). CDR3: CASSSNYRSQTLAKNIQYF. CDR3 nucleotide sequence: TGTGCCAGCAGCTCAAATTACCGTTCTCAAACGCTAGCCAAAAACATTCAGTACTTC.

This clonotype showed up just a few times. The chain links TRBV7-2 to TRBJ2-3; no clear D gene. Trimming removed 7 bases at V and 4 bases at J, with 9 bases between. The CDR3 is 12 residues long. Germline V gene lookup returns CDR1 SGHTA and CDR2 FQGNSA. CDR3 coding DNA: TGTGCCAGCATCTCTCAACCAGATACGCAGTATTTT. Protein sequence: CASISQPDTQYF.

CDR3 nucleotides: TGTGCCAGCAGTCAAGATAATTCACCCCTCCACTTT. Protein: CASSQDNSPLHF. This chain connects TRBV27 to TRBJ1-6; no firm D call. V was cut by 5 bases and J by 5 bases, with 4 bases left in between. CDR3 length equals 12 residues. Per the germline V gene, CDR1 is MNHEY and CDR2 is SMNVEV (reference sequence).

In its sample, this clonotype was seen many times. This chain joins TRBV15 and TRBJ2-1, with D maybe TRBD1 (5 bases). CDR3 size: 13 residues. Germline assignment: CDR1 LNHNV and CDR2 YYDKDF (reference sequence). Trimming stripped 5 bases from V and 3 bases from J, with 8 bases between. CDR3 bases: TGTGCCACCAGCGTGGACAACTACAATGAGCAGTTCTTC. This gives the protein CATSVDNYNEQFF.

The V call is TRBV6-2 or TRBV6-3, the J call TRBJ2-6; D remains unclear. The CDR3 is 15 residues long. Germline CDR1 MNHEY, CDR2 SVGEGT. The germline V and J ends were trimmed by 0 bases and 0 bases, with 3 bases remaining between them. In nucleotides, the CDR3 is TGTGCCAGCAGTTACTCGGGCTCTGGGGCCAACGTCCTGACTTTC. As protein: CASSYSGSGANVLTF.

The chain links TRBV7-6 to TRBJ2-3; no firm D call. Germline-derived CDR1 and CDR2 are SGHVS and FNYEAQ. This CDR3 is built from 15 residues. V gave up 5 bases and J gave up 1 base, with 13 bases separating them. In DNA, the CDR3 is TGTGCCAGCAGCCATGTGATCGGAGGCACAGATACGCAGTATTTT. Amino acids: CASSHVIGGTDTQYF.

V is TRBV4-1 and J is TRBJ1-2, with unresolved D. Trimming removed 0 bases from V and 8 bases from J, with 16 bases in between. The germline V gene encodes CDR1 MGHRA and CDR2 YSYEKL. The CDR3 extends over 15 amino acids. The CDR3 sequence is CASSQDFEVRQGYTF. In DNA, the CDR3 is TGCGCCAGCAGCCAAGATTTTGAGGTTAGGCAAGGCTACACCTTC.

This sequence joins TRBV7-3 and TRBJ2-1; D perhaps matches TRBD2 (6 bases). CDR3 length: 15 amino acids. In germline, CDR1 is SGHTA, CDR2 FQGTGA. V gave up 5 bases and J gave up 8 bases, with 19 bases separating them. The CDR3 DNA follows: TGTGCCAGCAGCCAAGGAGGGGCGCTACTCGATGAGCAGTTCTTC. The encoded protein is CASSQGGALLDEQFF.

This clonotype was counted only a few times. The chain uses TRBV7-2 and TRBJ1-5; the D is unclear. The germline gives CDR1 SGHTA, CDR2 FQGNSA. V gave up 4 bases and J gave up 4 bases, with 5 bases separating them. This CDR3 has 12 residues. The CDR3 sequence: CASSYLNQPQHF. CDR3 DNA sequence: TGTGCCAGCAGCTATTTAAATCAGCCCCAGCATTTT.

The sample holds a few counts of this clonotype. The gene calls are TRBV13 and TRBJ2-1, with 11 bases aligning to TRBD2. CDR3 length: 16 amino acids. Trimming cost V 3 bases and J 3 bases; bases outside gene matches: 4. Germline CDR1 is PRHDT and CDR2 is FYEKMQ (reference sequence). Here the CDR3 reads CASSFLAGGGYNEQFF. CDR3 in DNA: TGTGCCAGCAGCTTCCTAGCGGGAGGTGGCTACAATGAGCAGTTCTTC.

V and J are TRBV11-1 and TRBJ1-1; TRBD1 is a possible D gene (5 bases). Germline V gene sequence: CDR1 SGHAT, CDR2 FQDESV (reference sequence). Trimming shortened V by 0 bases and J by 7 bases, and 9 bases separated the two germline ends. This CDR3 is 13 amino acids long. CDR3: CASSLAGTVEAFF. The DNA of the CDR3 is TGTGCCAGCAGCTTAGCGGGGACGGTTGAAGCTTTCTTT. Full variable domain (outside the CDR3, taken from reference TRBV11-1 and TRBJ1-1): EAEVAQSPRYKITEKSQAVAFWCDPISGHATLYWYRQILGQGPELLVQFQDESVVDDSQLPKDRFSAERLKGVDSTLKIQPAELGDSAMYLCASSLAGTVEAFFGQGTRLTVV.

This clonotype was picked up a small number of times. The chain links TRBV7-6 to TRBJ2-1; D unresolved. The V and J ends lost 1 base and 7 bases respectively, with 14 bases between them. The CDR3 loop spans 15 amino acids. Germline V lookup: CDR1 SGHVS, CDR2 FNYEAQ. CDR3 DNA: TGTGCCAGCAGCTTAGGAGTTCAAGCTGGGAATGAGCAGTTCTTC. Translation gives CASSLGVQAGNEQFF.

The rearrangement joins TRBV7-2 to TRBJ1-1; 10 positions agree with TRBD1. CDR1 SGHTA and CDR2 FQGNSA come from the germline V gene. V lost 6 bases and J lost 1; bases outside the gene matches: 5. There are 15 residues in the CDR3. The CDR3 is CASRPRQGANTEAFF. The CDR3 nucleotides are TGTGCCAGCAGACCTAGACAGGGGGCGAACACTGAAGCTTTCTTT.

This clonotype was seen a few times. The V gene is TRBV7-9, the J gene TRBJ2-7; 10 nucleotides line up with TRBD2. The germline CDR1 and CDR2 sequences are SEHNR and FQNEAQ (reference sequence). V shed 5 bases, J shed 2 bases, and the junction held 9 bases outside the gene matches. The CDR3 has 16 residues. The CDR3 DNA reads as TGTGCCAGCAGCGCCACCGGGACTAGCGTAACCTACGAGCAGTACTTC. Protein sequence: CASSATGTSVTYEQYF.

This clonotype was seen only a few times. This sequence joins TRBV7-8 and TRBJ2-5, with D possibly TRBD2 on 6 matching bases. CDR1 SGHVS and CDR2 FQNEAQ come from the germline V gene. This CDR3 is 14 amino acids long. Trimming pared 3 bases from V and 5 bases from J, leaving 13 bases between. The CDR3 here is CASSFSGGGETQYF. The CDR3 DNA is TGTGCCAGCAGCTTTAGCGGAGGTGGGGAGACCCAGTACTTC.

In the case of this clonotype: The junction departs from the called germline gene at one end, perhaps through a read error. The chain employs TRBV6-2 or TRBV6-3 and TRBJ2-5; no definite D call. The CDR3 extends over 14 amino acids. Germline V gene data show CDR1 as MNHEY and CDR2 as SVGEGT. DNA for the CDR3: TGTGACAGCAAGGGAATTACCCTGGGGGAGACCCAGTACTTC. It encodes CDSKGITLGETQYF.

This clonotype was seen only a few times. This chain uses TRBV13 with TRBJ1-2; tentatively, D is TRBD1 (6 bases). Trimming cost V 6 bases and J 6 bases, with 17 bases left between them. Germline V CDR1 and CDR2: PRHDT, FYEKMQ (reference sequence). The CDR3 contains 14 residues. CDR3 coding DNA: TGTGCCAGCAGTTTTAAGGGGGATCAAAATGGCTACACCTTC. Translating gives CASSFKGDQNGYTF.